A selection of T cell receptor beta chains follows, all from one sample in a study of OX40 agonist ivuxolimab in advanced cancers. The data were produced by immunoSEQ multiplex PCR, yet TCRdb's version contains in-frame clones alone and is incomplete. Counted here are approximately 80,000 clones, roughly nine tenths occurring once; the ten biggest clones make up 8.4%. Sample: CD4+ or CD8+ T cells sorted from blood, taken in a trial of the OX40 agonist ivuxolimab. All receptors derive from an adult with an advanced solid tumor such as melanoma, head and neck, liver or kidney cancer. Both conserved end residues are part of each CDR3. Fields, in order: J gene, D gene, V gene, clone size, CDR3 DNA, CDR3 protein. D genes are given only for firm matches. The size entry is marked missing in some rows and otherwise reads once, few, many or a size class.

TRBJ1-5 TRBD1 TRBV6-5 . TGTGCCAGCAGTAAAAAACAGGGGAATCAGCCCCAGCATTTT CASSKKQGNQPQHF
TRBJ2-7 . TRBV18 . TGTGCCAGCTCACAGGCAGCGGACCACGAGCAGTACTTC CASSQAADHEQYF
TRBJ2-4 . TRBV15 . TGTGCCACCAGCAGAGATCGGCGACTAGCCAAAAACATTCAGTACTTC CATSRDRRLAKNIQYF
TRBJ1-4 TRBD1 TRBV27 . TGTGCCAGCGGGTCAGGGGGCGGCGGCCCGGAAAAACTGTTTTTT CASGSGGGGPEKLFF
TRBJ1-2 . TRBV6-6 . TGTGCCAGCAGCCGTAAGATTTACCCCTTAAGCTATGGCTACACCTTC CASSRKIYPLSYGYTF
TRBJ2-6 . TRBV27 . TGTGCCAGCAGCTCTGGGGCCAACGTCCTGACTTTC CASSSGANVLTF
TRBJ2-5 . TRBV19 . TGTGCCAGTAGTATAGGCGGGACAGACCAAGAGACCCAGTACTTC CASSIGGTDQETQYF
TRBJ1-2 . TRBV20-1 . TGCAGTGCTGGGGGGGTGGGTGGCTACACCTTC CSAGGVGGYTF
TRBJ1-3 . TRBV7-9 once TGTGCCAGCAGGCCCGGAAACACCATATATTTT CASRPGNTIYF
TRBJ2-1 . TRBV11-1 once TGTGCCAGCAGCAGCGGAGGGCCTTCCTACAATGAGCAGTTCTTC CASSSGGPSYNEQFF
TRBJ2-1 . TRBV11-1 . TGTGCCAGCAGCGACGATGGGTCCGTTTTCGAGCAGTTCTTC CASSDDGSVFEQFF
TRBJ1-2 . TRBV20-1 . TGCAGTGCCCCGGGAGGCTACACCTTC CSAPGGYTF
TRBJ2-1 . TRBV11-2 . TGTGCCAGCAGCTTCGGGTGGGGGGACCGCCGTATTGAGCAGTTCTTC CASSFGWGDRRIEQFF
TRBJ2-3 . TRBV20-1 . TGCAGTGCTAGACGCACAGATACGCAGTATTTT CSARRTDTQYF
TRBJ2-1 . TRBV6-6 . TGTGCCAGCAGTTACTACAGCATGACTGAGCAGTTCTTC CASSYYSMTEQFF
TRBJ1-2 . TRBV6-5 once TGTGCCAGCAGTCAAGAACCGGTAGCTAACTATGGCTACACCTTC CASSQEPVANYGYTF
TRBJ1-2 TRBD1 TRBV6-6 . TGTGCCAGCAGTCAGGACAGGGGAGTAAGCGGCTACACCTTC CASSQDRGVSGYTF
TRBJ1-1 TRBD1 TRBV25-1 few TGTGCCAGCAACGACAGGGCTGAAGCTTTCTTT CASNDRAEAFF
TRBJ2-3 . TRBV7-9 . TGTGCCAGCAGCTTAGGATTAGATACGCAGTATTTT CASSLGLDTQYF
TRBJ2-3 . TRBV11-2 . TGTGCCAGCAGCTTAGTCAGGGGAGGTCTCGATACGCAGTATTTT CASSLVRGGLDTQYF